The 26 T cell receptor beta chains below all came from one sample that was sequenced in a study of cytomegalovirus exposure and HLA in healthy donors. Researchers ran the PCR with 60 Vbeta and 13 Jbeta primers. Measured with immunoSEQ multiplex PCR; TCRdb has only the in-frame clones, and not every one. The data contain about 190,000 clones, roughly 81% of them seen just once; the ten biggest clones take up roughly 2.8%. The specimen sequenced was PBMCs. Receptors originate from a woman aged 25 to 39 in good health and CMV-seropositive.

The CDR3 loop is CASSHQTGGGTGELFF. CDR3 nucleotides: TGCGCCAGCAGCCACCAGACAGGGGGTGGCACCGGGGAGCTGTTTTTT. The chain has TRBV4-1 and TRBJ2-2, with 9 bases fitting TRBD1. Trimming cost V 3 bases and J 4 bases; bases outside gene matches: 6. The CDR3 is 16 residues long. The germline CDR1 and CDR2 sequences are MGHRA and YSYEKL.

CDR3 amino acids: CATGWQGSTEAFF. The DNA for the CDR3 is TGTGCCACCGGGTGGCAGGGGTCCACTGAAGCTTTCTTT. V and J are TRBV19 and TRBJ1-1; possibly TRBD1 for D (6 bases). The ends were cut back, 10 bases at V and 4 bases at J, with 16 bases in the middle. CDR3 length equals 13 residues. Per the germline V gene, CDR1 is LNHDA and CDR2 is SQIVND (reference sequence).

Here the CDR3 reads CASSLRPGEQYF. The DNA for the CDR3 is TGTGCCAGCAGCTTGCGTCCGGGCGAGCAGTACTTC. This chain uses TRBV5-5 with TRBJ2-7; D ambiguous. Germline V CDR1 and CDR2: SGHKS, YYEKEE (reference sequence). The CDR3 has 12 amino acids. The germline V and J ends were trimmed by 1 base and 6 bases, with 8 bases remaining between them.

The J gene is TRBJ1-2, the V gene TRBV6-5; D not resolved. CDR1 and CDR2 from the germline V gene are MNHEY and SVGAGI. Trimming left V 6 bases short and J 2 bases short, with 10 bases between. The CDR3 runs 13 residues. This chain's CDR3 is CASSGSANYGYTF. CDR3 nucleotides: TGTGCCAGCAGCGGGTCTGCAAACTATGGCTACACCTTC.

This chain uses TRBV5-4 with TRBJ2-3, with 8 nucleotides matching TRBD2. The ends lost 5 bases at V and 5 bases at J; junction bases unmatched: 7. Germline V gene sequence: CDR1 SGHNT, CDR2 YYREEE (reference sequence). The CDR3 has 14 amino acids. In DNA, the CDR3 is TGTGCCAGCAGGAGCGGGAGTGTTGAAGATACGCAGTATTTT. Its translation: CASRSGSVEDTQYF.

V usage is TRBV5-4 and J usage is TRBJ2-7; D call uncertain. V was trimmed by 2 bases and J by 0 bases, leaving 9 bases between them. The length of the CDR3 is 14 residues. The germline CDR1 and CDR2 sequences are SGHNT and YYREEE (reference sequence). CDR3 coding DNA: TGTGCCAGCAGCTTTATATCGAGCTCCTACGAGCAGTACTTC. It yields the protein CASSFISSSYEQYF. Full variable domain (missing parts from reference TRBV5-4 and TRBJ2-7): ETGVTQSPTHLIKTRGQQVTLRCSSQSGHNTVSWYQQALGQGPQFIFQYYREEENGRGNFPPRFSGLQFPNYSSELNVNALELDDSALYLCASSFISSSYEQYFGPGTRLTVT.

The J gene is TRBJ1-2, the V gene TRBV5-6; a possible D gene is TRBD1 (6 bases). V was trimmed by 5 bases and J by 4 bases, leaving 12 bases between them. This CDR3 has 13 amino acids. Germline V gene data show CDR1 as SGHDT and CDR2 as YYEEEE. CDR3: CASRKQGSYGYTF. CDR3 DNA: TGTGCCAGCAGGAAACAGGGTTCCTATGGCTACACCTTC.

This clone has just a few counts. The CDR3 coding sequence is TGTGCCAGCAGCCCGCCGACAGGGTCAATCTACGAGCAGTACTTC. This sequence encodes CASSPPTGSIYEQYF. V usage is TRBV11-2 and J usage is TRBJ2-7, with 7 bases identical to TRBD1. With V trimmed by 5 bases and J by 3 bases, 10 bases remained unmatched. CDR3 length: 15 residues. CDR1 and CDR2 from the germline V gene are SGHAT and FQNNGV.

This chain joins TRBV13 and TRBJ2-1; no clear D gene. Germline V CDR1 and CDR2: PRHDT, FYEKMQ (reference sequence). V shed 4 bases and J shed 8 bases, with 18 bases lying between them. The length of the CDR3 is 15 residues. CDR3 DNA sequence: TGTGCCAGCAGCTCCGACTCCCGGAGTGGGTATGAGCAGTTCTTC. This sequence encodes CASSSDSRSGYEQFF. Together with reference TRBV13 and TRBJ2-1, the CDR3 gives the full variable domain: AAGVIQSPRHLIKEKRETATLKCYPIPRHDTVYWYQQGPGQDPQFLISFYEKMQSDKGSIPDRFSAQQFSDYHSELNMSSLELGDSALYFCASSSDSRSGYEQFFGPGTRLTVL.

J is TRBJ1-2 and V is TRBV29-1, with D unclear. Germline V gives CDR1 SQVTM, CDR2 ANQGSEA. CDR3 length equals 14 residues. The V gene lost 6 bases and the J gene lost 0 bases, with 14 bases spanning the gap. This CDR3 reads CSVGRDTANYGYTF. DNA of the CDR3: TGCAGCGTGGGGAGGGATACAGCTAACTATGGCTACACCTTC. The full variable domain, in which reference TRBV29-1 and TRBJ1-2 provide the parts outside the CDR3, is SAVISQKPSRDICQRGTSLTIQCQVDSQVTMMFWYRQQPGQSLTLIATANQGSEATYESGFVIDKFPISRPNLTFSTLTVSNMSPEDSSIYLCSVGRDTANYGYTFGSGTRLTVV.

The genes are TRBV28 and TRBJ2-7, with 7 bases lining up with TRBD2. Germline assignment: CDR1 MDHEN and CDR2 SYDVKM. This CDR3 is 14 amino acids long. The J segment lost 2 bases and the V segment lost 2 bases, leaving 3 bases of the junction unmatched. CDR3 nucleotide sequence: TGTGCCAGCAGTTTACTAGCGGAGCCCTACGAGCAGTACTTC. This sequence encodes CASSLLAEPYEQYF. Based on the CDR3 plus reference TRBV28 and TRBJ2-7, the full variable domain is DVKVTQSSRYLVKRTGEKVFLECVQDMDHENMFWYRQDPGLGLRLIYFSYDVKMKEKGDIPEGYSVSREKKERFSLILESASTNQTSMYLCASSLLAEPYEQYFGPGTRLTVT.

The chain has TRBV10-2 and TRBJ1-1, with D uncertain. The length of the CDR3 is 13 residues. Germline V lookup: CDR1 WSHSY, CDR2 SAAADI. Trimming took off 8 bases at V and 2 bases at J, with 12 bases between the two ends. CDR3 DNA sequence: TGCGCCAGCGCTTGGAGGGCCAACACTGAAGCTTTCTTT. It yields the protein CASAWRANTEAFF.

This chain links TRBV7-9 with TRBJ2-7; 7 positions agree with TRBD2. The CDR3 length is 14 residues. Germline CDR1 SEHNR, CDR2 FQNEAQ (reference sequence). The junction had 9 bases not matched to a gene; V was cut back by 5 bases and J by 5 bases. The CDR3 loop is CASSLLGEGDEQYF. DNA for the CDR3: TGTGCCAGCAGCCTGCTAGGGGAGGGCGACGAGCAGTACTTC.

The chain joins TRBV5-6 to TRBJ2-1; D not certain. The CDR3 covers 15 residues. Per germline, CDR1 SGHDT and CDR2 YYEEEE. V dropped 5 bases and J dropped 0 bases, with 12 bases sitting between them. The CDR3 spells CASSFDSHSYNEQFF. The CDR3 DNA reads as TGTGCCAGCAGTTTCGACTCCCACTCCTACAATGAGCAGTTCTTC.

In this sample, this clone turned up a few times. The gene calls are TRBV28 and TRBJ2-7; tentative D call: TRBD1 (6 bases). The germline V gene has CDR1 MDHEN and CDR2 SYDVKM. V lost 3 bases and J lost 2, with 20 bases in between. This CDR3 is 17 amino acids long. DNA for the CDR3: TGTGCCAGCAGTTTCCATTTTGGACAGTTTGATACCTACGAGCAGTACTTC. It yields the protein CASSFHFGQFDTYEQYF.

The genes are TRBV11-2 and TRBJ2-7; D call uncertain. Trimming took 1 base from V and 3 from J, leaving 10 bases between them. Germline V lookup: CDR1 SGHAT, CDR2 FQNNGV. The length of the CDR3 is 14 residues. CDR3 nucleotides: TGTGCCAGCAGCTTAGTGCGGTACTACTACGAGCAGTACTTC. It codes for CASSLVRYYYEQYF.

The chain uses TRBV7-2 and TRBJ1-1, with D maybe TRBD1 (5 bases). Per the germline V gene, CDR1 is SGHTA and CDR2 is FQGNSA. The germline V and J ends were trimmed by 5 bases and 5 bases, with 12 bases remaining between them. This CDR3 comprises 13 residues. CDR3 nucleotide sequence: TGTGCCAGCAGCCCCAGGGCGCGAACTGAAGCTTTCTTT. Protein: CASSPRARTEAFF.

This clone occurred a few times. The chain joins TRBV29-1 to TRBJ1-4, with a weak D call TRBD1 (5 bases). Germline lookup yields CDR1 SQVTM and CDR2 ANQGSEA. V was clipped by 4 bases and J by 3 bases, with 9 bases between them. The CDR3 has 13 amino acids. DNA of the CDR3: TGCAGCGTTGGAGAAGGGGCTAATGAAAAACTGTTTTTT. Residues: CSVGEGANEKLFF.

CDR3 sequence reads: CASSLESGGENEQFF. The CDR3 DNA sequence: TGTGCCAGCAGCTTAGAATCGGGAGGGGAAAATGAGCAGTTCTTC. The chain is built from TRBV11-3 and TRBJ2-1; TRBD2 aligns across 8 bases. Trimming took 0 bases from V and 7 from J; bases not matched to a gene: 5. Per the germline V gene, CDR1 is SGHNT and CDR2 is YENEEA. CDR3 length: 15 amino acids.

The genes are TRBV6-1 and TRBJ2-7; TRBD2 is a possible D gene (6 bases). The CDR3 sequence is 15 residues long. Germline CDR1 is MNHNS and CDR2 is SASEGT. Trimming stripped 2 bases from V and 2 bases from J, with 13 bases between. The CDR3 DNA reads TGTGCCAGCAGTGAACCCGGCGGGGCGACCTACGAGCAGTACTTC. Translated: CASSEPGGATYEQYF.

V gene TRBV2 combines with J gene TRBJ2-3; 9 bases map to TRBD2. Germline loops: CDR1 SNHLY, CDR2 FYNNEI. V was pared by 9 bases and J by 1 base, with 5 bases of the junction left unmatched. The CDR3 covers 14 residues. The CDR3 DNA reads as TGTGCCAGTCAACGGACTAGCGGCACAGATACGCAGTATTTT. It is translated as CASQRTSGTDTQYF.

The chain couples TRBV28 to TRBJ2-7, with 11 bases lining up with TRBD2. Germline trimming cut 3 bases from V and 1 base from J; bases unmatched to any gene: 5. Germline V gene sequence: CDR1 MDHEN, CDR2 SYDVKM. CDR3 length: 16 residues. CDR3 loop: CASSFGTSGMSYEQYF. The CDR3 DNA reads TGTGCCAGCAGTTTCGGGACTAGCGGAATGTCCTACGAGCAGTACTTC. The whole variable domain, remainder taken from reference TRBV28 and TRBJ2-7, is DVKVTQSSRYLVKRTGEKVFLECVQDMDHENMFWYRQDPGLGLRLIYFSYDVKMKEKGDIPEGYSVSREKKERFSLILESASTNQTSMYLCASSFGTSGMSYEQYFGPGTRLTVT.

The rearrangement uses TRBV6-1 and TRBJ2-5; tentatively, D is TRBD2 (5 bases). TRBJ2-7 matches the DNA end more closely, so the J call is doubtful. This CDR3 region has 17 residues. Germline-derived CDR1 and CDR2 are MNHNS and SASEGT. The CDR3 spells CASSEVGRGSSSYEQYF. Here the CDR3 DNA reads TGTGCCAGCAGTGAAGTGGGTAGAGGGAGTAGCTCCTACGAGCAGTACTTC.

This clone was found a few times. The J gene is TRBJ1-1, the V gene TRBV2; TRBD1 aligns across 7 bases. The trim removed 7 bases at V and 5 bases at J, leaving 10 bases unmatched. Per germline, CDR1 SNHLY and CDR2 FYNNEI. The CDR3 loop spans 14 amino acids. CDR3 sequence (DNA): TGTGCCAGCACCCCGGACAGGTTCGGAACTGAAGCTTTCTTT. This translates into CASTPDRFGTEAFF.

The V call is TRBV19, the J call TRBJ1-5; TRBD1 is a possible D gene (6 bases). This CDR3 is built from 12 residues. CDR1 LNHDA and CDR2 SQIVND come from the germline V gene (reference sequence). V lost 8 bases and J lost 2, with 7 bases in between. The CDR3 sequence is CASRTGNQPQHF. CDR3 bases: TGTGCCAGTCGGACAGGCAATCAGCCCCAGCATTTT.

The chain has TRBV6-5 and TRBJ1-1; no reliable D call. Trimming pared 6 bases from V and 4 bases from J, leaving 12 bases between. Germline V CDR1 and CDR2: MNHEY, SVGAGI. The CDR3 contains 13 residues. This CDR3 reads CASRRGPSTEAFF. CDR3 sequence (DNA): TGTGCCAGCAGGCGGGGTCCGTCCACTGAAGCTTTCTTT.